This TCR beta chain was sequenced in a study of blood T cell repertoires in COVID-19 (dated by TCRdb to the early 2020s). Regarding the study in general: Samples from collaborators originated in the United States, Italy and Spain and spanned both the acute and convalescent phases of COVID-19. The dataset comprised deeply sampled blood TCRbeta repertoires from subjects exposed to, actively infected with, or recovered from COVID-19. Samples came from the ongoing ImmuneRACE study (first 160 participants) plus 1,254 subjects from 6 global collaborators. Nearly every sample came with metadata listing a de-identified subject ID, COVID-19 status, age in years and sex. Where HLA class I and class II types were available, the types were taken from metadata supplied by the sample provider, not from assay-based typing. The prospective study material was composed of cDNA or gDNA derived from T cells, B-cell-depleted T cells, or PBMCs. The repertoires were released in a freely available public database meant as a resource for research on the immune response to SARS-CoV-2. Overall study outcomes, separate from this receptor: Clinical and demographic metadata were provided uncurated, with the amount varying by source and participant.

Each collaborating institution followed its own protocols to collect whole blood in K2EDTA tubes. For TCRbeta analysis, collaborators shipped samples in one of three forms: frozen whole blood, isolated PBMCs, or DNA extracted from either of those sample types. The immunoSEQ Assay, a bias-controlled multiplex PCR, was used to amplify TCRbeta CDR3 regions from genomic DNA. The original methods were these. The number of nucleated cells in each sample was estimated by amplification of reference gene primers within the assay. Sequence reads were collapsed and filtered to measure the absolute abundance of every unique TCRbeta CDR3 rearrangement. Productive Simpson clonality was computed per sample as the square root of Simpson's diversity index over productive rearrangements. The clones in this table, taken by TCRdb from immuneACCESS, are in-frame only. Not every clone is retained; where verified, under half of the shortfall comes from an unresolved V gene, and the cause of the rest is unknown. D and trimming come from the DNA, and the V and J calls and clone size come from that table. The sample includes 75,000 to 95,000 clones, with roughly 90% observed a single time. The top ten hold about 1.7% of the sample.

The germline V and J ends show losses of 2 bases and 8 bases respectively, and no gene match explains 19 bases of the junction. Inclusive of the bounding cysteine and phenylalanine, the CDR3 is 19 residues long. Only the CDR3 part of the read is kept: 57 bases, read in frame from the first base. CDR1 and CDR2 were assigned from the germline V gene (reference sequence) as GTSNPN and SVGIG. A word on this clone: Its antigen specificity is not known. Base qualities are missing; no much larger clone stands one base away.

This TCR came from a man aged 55 to 70 with acute or convalescent COVID-19. The chain links TRBV30 with TRBJ2-2, with 11 bases matching TRBD2. The sequencing input was peripheral blood. The CDR3 amino acid sequence is: CAWSIFYLAGGPRGGELFF. The sequenced DNA is TGTGCCTGGAGTATTTTTTATCTAGCGGGAGGCCCGAGAGGTGGGGAGCTGTTTTTT. Here the CDR3 is joined to the reference TRBV30 and TRBJ2-2 genes, and the full variable domain is: SQTIHQWPATLVQPVGSPLSLECTVEGTSNPNLYWYRQAAGRGLQLLFYSVGIGQISSEVPQNLSASRPQDRQFILSSKKLLLSDSGFYLCAWSIFYLAGGPRGGELFFGEGSRLTVL.